These T cell receptor beta chains were read from a single sample in a study of Ad26.COV2.S vaccination and SARS-CoV-2 variants. This table comes from immunoSEQ multiplex PCR, and its TCRdb copy is limited to in-frame clones, with some not included. This sample has approximately 480,000 clones, with 87% found just once. The specimen was peripheral blood, collected in a trial of Ad26.COV2.S vaccine versus placebo. The source is a person aged 18-65 years who received the Ad26.COV2.S COVID-19 vaccine or a placebo. The CDR3 runs from the conserved cysteine through the conserved F or W. The D gene is left open where the match is weak. Size is omitted from some rows. Given values are once, few, many or a class for expanded clones.

J	size	D	V	DNA	CDR3
TRBJ2-3	.	.	TRBV6-4	TGTGCCAGCAGTGGGACGAACAGCACAGATACGCAGTATTTT	CASSGTNSTDTQYF
TRBJ1-1	.	.	TRBV7-9	TGTGCCAGCAGCTTAGAGAACACTGAAGCTTTCTTT	CASSLENTEAFF
TRBJ2-3	.	.	TRBV7-8	TGTGCCAGCAGCCCCCCAGCCACAGATACGCAGTATTTT	CASSPPATDTQYF
TRBJ1-5	.	.	TRBV6-2/TRBV6-3	TGTGCCAGCAGTTGGGCGACGGGGGGACAGCCCCAGCATTTT	CASSWATGGQPQHF
TRBJ2-7	.	.	TRBV11-1	TGTGCCAGCAGCTTAGCGCCGGGACGACACGCCTACGAGCAGTACTTC	CASSLAPGRHAYEQYF
TRBJ2-1	.	TRBD2	TRBV6-2/TRBV6-3	TGTGCCAGCAGTTTGGGCGGGAGAAGGGACAATGAGCAGTTCTTC	CASSLGGRRDNEQFF
TRBJ2-7	.	.	TRBV14	TGTGCCAGCAGCCCTGGGGGCAGGGGTATGCCCTACGAGCAGTACTTC	CASSPGGRGMPYEQYF
TRBJ1-1	.	.	TRBV18	TGTGCCAGCTCACCCCCCGGGAAGGGGATGGGGATAGGGAACACTGAAGCTTTCTTT	CASSPPGKGMGIGNTEAFF
TRBJ2-7	.	.	TRBV4-2	TGTGCCAGCAGCCCGGGACAACGCTACGAGCAGTACTTC	CASSPGQRYEQYF
TRBJ1-2	once	.	TRBV28	TGTGCCAGCAGTTTCGTGGACAGAAACTATGGCTACACCTTC	CASSFVDRNYGYTF
TRBJ1-4	.	.	TRBV7-9	TGTGCCAGCAGCCACCACCCGCACAGCCGGGGGAAACTGTTTTTT	CASSHHPHSRGKLFF
TRBJ1-6	.	.	TRBV7-2	TGTGCCAGCAGCTCCGGCACAGATCGCTCACCCCTCCACTTT	CASSSGTDRSPLHF
TRBJ1-2	.	.	TRBV28	TGTGCCAGCAGTTTCGACGTGTTTTCTGGCTACACCTTC	CASSFDVFSGYTF
TRBJ1-4	.	.	TRBV3-1/TRBV3-2	TGTGCCAGCAGCCAAGACTTGGTCGAAAAACTGTTTTTT	CASSQDLVEKLFF
TRBJ1-3	.	.	TRBV28	TGTGCCAGCAGTTCCCCCCGGGGGGCTGAAAGAAACACCATATATTTT	CASSSPRGAERNTIYF
TRBJ1-6	.	TRBD1	TRBV6-5	TGTGCCAGCAGTTACTCAGGCGGTCAGGGGGGTTCACCCCTCCACTTT	CASSYSGGQGGSPLHF
TRBJ2-5	.	TRBD1	TRBV5-4	TGTGCCAGCAGCCGGCCCCTACAGGGGGCCCAAGAGACCCAGTACTTC	CASSRPLQGAQETQYF
TRBJ2-2	.	.	TRBV28	TGTGCCAGCAGTACGTTCGGCACCCAATACACCGGGGAGCTGTTTTTT	CASSTFGTQYTGELFF
TRBJ2-3	.	TRBD2	TRBV6-2/TRBV6-3	TGTGCCAGCAGTTATGGAGCGGGGTCTAGCACAGATACGCAGTATTTT	CASSYGAGSSTDTQYF
TRBJ1-1	.	.	TRBV6-5	TGTGCCAGCAACCAACAGGGTGAGACTGAAGCTTTCTTT	CASNQQGETEAFF
TRBJ1-4	.	.	TRBV4-1	TGCGCCAGCAGCCAAGTCCAGGCGGACCCTAATGAAAAACTGTTTTTT	CASSQVQADPNEKLFF
TRBJ1-2	few	TRBD1	TRBV12-5	TGTGCTAGTGGTCCGCAGGGGGCGGCCTATGGCTACACCTTC	CASGPQGAAYGYTF
TRBJ2-7	.	.	TRBV6-4	TGTGCCAGTAGGTTTCCCTCCCGGGGTTTCGACGAGCAGTACTTC	CASRFPSRGFDEQYF
TRBJ1-2	.	.	TRBV9	TGTGCCAGCAGCCCTAGGGGGGAGGAGTGGGACTATGGCTACACCTTC	CASSPRGEEWDYGYTF
TRBJ1-6	.	.	TRBV9	TGTGCCAGCAGCGTAGAAGGGGATGGTAGTTCACCCCTCCACTTT	CASSVEGDGSSPLHF
TRBJ2-1	.	.	TRBV5-1	TGCGCCAGCAGCTTGAGGCTTAGCGCGGCCTACAATGAGCAGTTCTTC	CASSLRLSAAYNEQFF
TRBJ1-2	.	.	TRBV6-1	TGTGCCAGCAGTGAATCACAGGACAGACTGCATGCCTTC	CASSESQDRLHAF
TRBJ1-1	.	.	TRBV29-1	TGCAGCGTTGGACACTTTGAAGCTTTCTTT	CSVGHFEAFF
TRBJ1-1	.	.	TRBV30	TGTGCCTGTACAGGGAATTACGCTGAAGCTTTCTTT	CACTGNYAEAFF
TRBJ1-6	.	.	TRBV28	TGTGCCAGCAGTTTAGCGGCAGATTTAGGATCACCCCTCCACTTT	CASSLAADLGSPLHF
TRBJ2-3	few	.	TRBV28	TGTGCCAGCAGTCTGAGTAGCGGATGGGTAGATACGCAGTATTTT	CASSLSSGWVDTQYF
TRBJ2-1	.	.	TRBV7-6	TGTGCCAGCAGCGGGGACATTTGGCAGTTCTTC	CASSGDIWQFF
TRBJ1-5	.	.	TRBV28	TGTGCCACCTCATTACCCCGGGGGGCCGGGTATCAGCCCCAGCATTTT	CATSLPRGAGYQPQHF
TRBJ1-1	.	.	TRBV30	TGTGCCTGGAGGTTGGACCCGAGGGATTCTGAAGCTTTCTTT	CAWRLDPRDSEAFF
TRBJ2-1	.	TRBD2	TRBV5-4	TGTGCCAGCAGCTGGAGGACTAGCATGAATGAGCAGTTCTTC	CASSWRTSMNEQFF
TRBJ2-3	.	.	TRBV6-2/TRBV6-3	TGTGCCAGCAGCCTGACTAGTATCGCGGATACGCAGTATTTT	CASSLTSIADTQYF
TRBJ1-5	.	.	TRBV4-2	TGTGCCAGCAGCCGATCGAAGAGCCCCCTTTCGCCCCAGCATTTT	CASSRSKSPLSPQHF
TRBJ2-2	.	.	TRBV21-1	TGTGCCATCCTCAGCTGCCGGGGAATGTATCGCCGGTGGAATACCGGGGAGCTGTTTTTT	CAILSCRGMYRRWNTGELFF
TRBJ2-1	.	.	TRBV6-2/TRBV6-3	TGTGCCAGCAGTTATATCTATGAGCAGTTCTTC	CASSYIYEQFF
TRBJ1-2	.	.	TRBV7-2	TGTGCCAGCACACCGACAGTTCCCTCAAACTATGGCTACACCTTC	CASTPTVPSNYGYTF
TRBJ2-3	.	.	TRBV5-4	TGTGCCAGCAGCTTGGAAGGGCGCACAGATACGCAGTATTTT	CASSLEGRTDTQYF
TRBJ2-2	.	TRBD2	TRBV7-6	TGTGCCAGCAGCTTAGTCGCGGGAGCGGCCGGGGAGCTGTTTTTT	CASSLVAGAAGELFF
TRBJ2-2	.	.	TRBV20-1	TGCAGTGCTAGTTTAGGAAACACCGGGGAGCTGTTTTTT	CSASLGNTGELFF